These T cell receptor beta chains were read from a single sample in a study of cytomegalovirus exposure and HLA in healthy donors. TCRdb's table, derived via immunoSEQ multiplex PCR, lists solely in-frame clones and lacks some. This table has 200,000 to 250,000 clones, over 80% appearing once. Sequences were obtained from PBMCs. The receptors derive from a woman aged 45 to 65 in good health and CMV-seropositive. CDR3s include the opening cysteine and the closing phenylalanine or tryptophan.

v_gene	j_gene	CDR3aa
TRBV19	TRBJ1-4	CASSPRQGTNEKLFF
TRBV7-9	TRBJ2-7	CASSTPLAGLSYEQYF
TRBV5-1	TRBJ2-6	CASSPGTGVSSGANVLTF
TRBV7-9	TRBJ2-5	CASSLVSFQETQYF
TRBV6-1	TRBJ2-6	CASSEYPGLSGANVLTF
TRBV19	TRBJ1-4	CASSPPGISEKLFF
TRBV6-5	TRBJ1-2	CASRKTADYGYTF
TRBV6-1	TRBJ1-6	CASTKTNPNNSPLHF
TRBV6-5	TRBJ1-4	CASSWDRGNEKLFF
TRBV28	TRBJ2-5	CASSLVRGAAGETQYF
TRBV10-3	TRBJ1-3	CAIGDTSSGNTIYF
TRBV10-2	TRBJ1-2	CASSPLGLNYGYTF
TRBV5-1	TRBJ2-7	CASSLAGQGYEQYF
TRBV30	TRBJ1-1	CAWMRDRESTEAFF
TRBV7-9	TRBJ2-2	CASSGDRNTGELFF
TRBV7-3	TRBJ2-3	CASSPYVRGRRVRTDTQYF
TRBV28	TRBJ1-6	CATKENSPLHF
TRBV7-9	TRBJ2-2	CASSLFHGELFF
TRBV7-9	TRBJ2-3	CASSLGLGTSGGVTDTQYF
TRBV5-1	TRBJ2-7	CASSFLASGAYEQYF
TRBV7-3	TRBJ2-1	CASSSYTSTHNEQFF
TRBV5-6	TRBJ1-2	CASSLTGLGYTF
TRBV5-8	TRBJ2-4	CASSWVTVAKNIQYF
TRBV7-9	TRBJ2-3	CASKGGGNTDTQYF
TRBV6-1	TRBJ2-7	CASSGRDRVLDEQYF
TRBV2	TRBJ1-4	CASSVVRTTNEKLFF
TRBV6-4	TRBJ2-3	CASSLPGQKVEPSTDTQYF
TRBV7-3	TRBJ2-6	CASSRGGGSGANVLTF
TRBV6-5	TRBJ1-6	CASSVGPEAGSPLHF
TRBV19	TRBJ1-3	CASPFSGLPVKGNTIYF
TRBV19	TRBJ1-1	CASSVRRAMNTEAFF
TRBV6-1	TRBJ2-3	CASSPAGGADTQYF
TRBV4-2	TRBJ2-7	CASSQVRQGNEQYF
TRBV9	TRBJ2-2	CASSVASGGHRELFF
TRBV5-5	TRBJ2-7	CASSLFWAPTDEQYF
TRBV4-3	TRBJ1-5	CASSQDFTGVGNQPQHF
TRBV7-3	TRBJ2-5	CASSLQGTQETQYF
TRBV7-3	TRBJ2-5	CASSRASGGKETQYF
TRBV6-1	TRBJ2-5	CASSSGFQETQYF
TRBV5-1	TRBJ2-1	CASSLPGGRYNEQFF